This note documents a single T cell receptor beta chain sequence. This sample was included in a study of blood T cell repertoires in COVID-19. The overall study: The United States, Italy and Spain provided the acute and convalescent COVID-19 samples. The cDNA or gDNA used as material had been derived from T cells, B-cell-depleted T cells, or PBMCs.

This CDR3 is built from 16 residues. Germline assignment: CDR1 MNHNS and CDR2 SASEGT. Germline trimming cut 4 bases from V and 5 bases from J; bases unmatched to any gene: 4. As handled by the study authors: From reference gene primer amplification, estimates of nucleated cell counts were derived. Here immunoSEQ multiplex PCR was the method, and the copy in TCRdb shows in-frame clones only, minus some. From that table come the V and J calls and clone size; the DNA was used to work out D and trimming. In the table there are 200,000 to 300,000 clones, over 80% of which are singletons. The origin of this receptor is a woman between 55 and 75 years old with active or convalescent COVID-19. Material: peripheral blood. The rearrangement uses TRBV6-1 and TRBJ2-2, with 13 nucleotides matching TRBD2. This CDR3 reads CASSVGTSGVTGELFF. The CDR3 DNA is TGTGCCAGCAGTGTAGGGACTAGCGGGGTGACCGGGGAGCTGTTTTTT.